A single sample gave rise to the 18 T cell receptor beta chains below, sequenced in a study of T-cell reconstitution after alpha-beta-depleted transplantation in children (dated by TCRdb to between 2015 and 2016). Libraries were made using PCR. Reads for this sample came from an Illumina HiSeq 2500. To normalize quantification of the TCRbeta repertoire, the TCR libraries were built with molecular barcoding that relied on unique molecular identifiers. TCRdb itself trimmed the public reads at Q25 with fastp, ran MiXCR and retained productive beta chains. Each record represents a unique CDR3 protein, reported with the most common genes and DNA among its rows. The sample profile shows approximately 510,000 distinct CDR3 sequences; approximately 20% of them were found once. The top ten hold 2.5% to 3.5% of the sample. This specimen was PBMCs from the stem cell graft donor, taken from the stem cell graft. These receptors all come from a human donor who donated a stem cell graft to a child with acute lymphoblastic leukemia.

This clonotype was counted at least ten times. CDR3 DNA sequence: TGCGCCAGCTATCCTTCGGGCGGGAAAACCTACAATGAGCAGTTCTTC. Translation: CASYPSGGKTYNEQFF. The V gene is TRBV5-1, the J gene TRBJ2-1; a weak D match, TRBD2 (6 bases). With 7 bases removed from V and 2 bases from J, the gap between germline ends came to 19 bases. Germline V gene data show CDR1 as SGHRS and CDR2 as YFSETQ. The CDR3 contains 16 residues.

The J gene is TRBJ2-7, the V gene TRBV15; D possibly corresponds to TRBD1 (6 bases). The CDR3 covers 13 residues. The V and J ends lost 6 bases and 6 bases respectively, with 15 bases between them. Germline V gene lookup returns CDR1 LNHNV and CDR2 YYDKDF (reference sequence). CDR3: CATRTPQGSEQYF. CDR3 DNA sequence: TGTGCCACCAGAACACCACAGGGATCCGAGCAGTACTTC.

J is TRBJ1-5 and V is TRBV20-1; possible D gene TRBD1, 6 bases. Germline-derived CDR1 and CDR2 are DFQATT and SNEGSKA (reference sequence). Trimming cost V 6 bases and J 6 bases, with 18 bases left between them. The CDR3 runs 14 residues. In DNA form, the CDR3 reads TGCAGTGCCGAGTCACAGGGAACCGCTCAGCCCCAGCATTTT. It is translated as CSAESQGTAQPQHF.

This clonotype was seen only a few times. The rearrangement links TRBV18 to TRBJ1-5; 7 nucleotides line up with TRBD1. V lost 6 bases to trimming and J lost 7 bases; unmatched junction nucleotides: 9. The CDR3 runs to 14 residues. Germline V gene data show CDR1 as KGHSH and CDR2 as LQKENI. The CDR3 region has the DNA TGTGCCAGCTCGCTCGGGACAGATAGCCAGCCCCAGCATTTT. Translation gives CASSLGTDSQPQHF.

V usage is TRBV11-2 and J usage is TRBJ1-2; D ambiguous. V was cut by 5 bases and J by 2 bases, with 18 bases left in between. CDR3 length equals 16 residues. Germline V gene lookup returns CDR1 SGHAT and CDR2 FQNNGV. The CDR3 region is CASSRGQAYINYGYTF. DNA for the CDR3: TGTGCCAGCAGCCGAGGGCAGGCCTATATCAACTATGGCTACACCTTC.

Only a few counts were recorded for this clonotype. The V gene is TRBV28, the J gene TRBJ2-3, with 8 bases that match TRBD2. This CDR3 region has 15 residues. Trimming took 4 bases from V and 1 from J; bases not matched to a gene: 4. Germline CDR1 MDHEN, CDR2 SYDVKM. This CDR3 is CASSSQTSGTDTQYF. The CDR3 DNA is TGTGCCAGCAGTTCTCAGACTAGCGGCACAGATACGCAGTATTTT.

This clonotype has only a few counts. The chain couples TRBV20-1 to TRBJ2-7, with 14 bases lining up with TRBD2. After removal of 3 bases from V and 3 bases from J, the junction contained 10 bases not matched to a gene. The CDR3 is made up of 17 amino acids. From germline, CDR1 is DFQATT and CDR2 SNEGSKA (reference sequence). The CDR3 protein is CSASFRPGLAGDYEQYF. CDR3 DNA sequence: TGCAGTGCTAGCTTCAGGCCGGGACTAGCGGGAGACTACGAGCAGTACTTC.

This clonotype showed up just a few times. The V call is TRBV6-5, the J call TRBJ2-1, with 9 bases that match TRBD2. V lost 6 bases and J lost 9; bases outside the gene matches: 12. This CDR3 contains 15 residues. Germline assignment: CDR1 MNHEY and CDR2 SVGAGI. CDR3 DNA: TGTGCCAGCAGCCCCCATTCGGGACTAGCAGTTGAGCAGTTCTTC. It encodes CASSPHSGLAVEQFF.

This clonotype was detected a few times. V usage is TRBV5-1 and J usage is TRBJ2-1; 8 nucleotides align to TRBD2. Germline trimming cut 2 bases from V and 8 bases from J; bases unmatched to any gene: 6. Germline values: CDR1 SGHRS, CDR2 YFSETQ. This CDR3 has 14 residues. CDR3 nucleotide sequence: TGCGCCAGCAGCTTCGCCTTGACTAGCGATGAGCAGTTCTTC. This sequence encodes CASSFALTSDEQFF.

On this clonotype itself: A read error may be the cause here, since a much bigger clone is one base away. V and J are TRBV10-3 and TRBJ2-1; D is possibly TRBD1 (5 bases). Germline V lookup: CDR1 ENHRY, CDR2 SYGVKD. The CDR3 has 14 residues. The CDR3 sequence: CAISDRVSYNERFF. The CDR3 DNA follows: TGTGCCATCAGTGACAGGGTATCCTACAATGAGCGGTTCTTC.

The chain links TRBV5-1 to TRBJ1-5; D gene uncertain. CDR3 length equals 13 residues. Germline V gene data show CDR1 as SGHRS and CDR2 as YFSETQ. V lost 4 bases to trimming and J lost 6 bases, with 11 bases between them. The CDR3 spells CASSEWAGQPQHF. The CDR3, as DNA: TGCGCCAGCAGCGAATGGGCGGGTCAGCCCCAGCATTTT.

This clonotype was detected only a few times. The chain has TRBV27 and TRBJ2-1; D is uncertain. The CDR3 spans 14 residues. With 8 bases removed from V and 3 bases from J, the gap between germline ends came to 14 bases. CDR1 is MNHEY, CDR2 SMNVEV, per germline (reference sequence). CDR3 coding DNA: TGTGCCAGCCACCGTATAAAGCACTACAATGAGCAGTTCTTC. This translates into CASHRIKHYNEQFF.

This clonotype was counted only a few times. The chain combines TRBV15 with TRBJ2-5, with D maybe TRBD1 (6 bases). The CDR3 totals 14 residues. Germline values: CDR1 LNHNV, CDR2 YYDKDF (reference sequence). Trimming stripped 7 bases from V and 1 base from J, with 13 bases between. The CDR3 region is CATKYRVFQETQYF. The CDR3 bases are TGTGCCACCAAGTACAGGGTTTTCCAAGAGACCCAGTACTTC.

The chain has TRBV3-1 and TRBJ2-5; tentatively, D is TRBD2 (5 bases). Trimming cost V 2 bases and J 4 bases, with 14 bases left between them. The CDR3 has 15 amino acids. The germline V gene encodes CDR1 LGHDT and CDR2 YNNKEL (reference sequence). The CDR3 DNA follows: TGTGCCAGCAGCCAACAGTACGACCGGGGAGAGACCCAGTACTTC. Its protein is CASSQQYDRGETQYF.

The chain recombines TRBV7-9 with TRBJ1-2, with 12 bases aligning to TRBD1. The V gene end was trimmed by 4 bases and the J gene end by 7 bases; junction bases not matched to a gene: 10. In germline, CDR1 is SEHNR, CDR2 FQNEAQ (reference sequence). This CDR3 spans 16 amino acids. The CDR3 is CASSSPGQGASVGYTF. CDR3 DNA: TGTGCCAGCAGCTCGCCGGGACAGGGGGCATCGGTTGGCTACACCTTC. Using reference TRBV7-9 and TRBJ1-2 for the parts outside the CDR3, the full variable domain is DTGVSQNPRHKITKRGQNVTFRCDPISEHNRLYWYRQTLGQGPEFLTYFQNEAQLEKSRLLSDRFSAERPKGSFSTLEIQRTEQGDSAMYLCASSSPGQGASVGYTFGSGTRLTVV.

This clonotype turned up a few times. This chain joins TRBV5-1 and TRBJ2-1; D remains ambiguous. The ends were cut back, 4 bases at V and 7 bases at J, with 9 bases in the middle. Germline V CDR1 and CDR2: SGHRS, YFSETQ. The CDR3 runs to 12 residues. The CDR3 region is CASSPVWNEQFF. CDR3 bases: TGCGCCAGCAGCCCAGTGTGGAATGAGCAGTTCTTC.

The chain recombines TRBV7-9 with TRBJ2-1, with a possible D match to TRBD2 (5 bases). This CDR3 has 14 residues. V dropped 1 base and J dropped 8 bases, with 12 bases sitting between them. Germline values: CDR1 SEHNR, CDR2 FQNEAQ (reference sequence). The CDR3 reads CASSLVIPGDEQFF. CDR3 nucleotide sequence: TGTGCCAGCAGCTTAGTAATACCCGGGGATGAGCAGTTCTTC.

The V gene is TRBV18, the J gene TRBJ2-1, with a tentative D call TRBD1 (5 bases). CDR3 size: 14 residues. Germline V CDR1 and CDR2: KGHSH, LQKENI. V was clipped by 3 bases and J by 7 bases, with 13 bases between them. CDR3 coding DNA: TGTGCCAGCTCACCGGACAAGGCTTCGAATGAGCAGTTCTTC. Its protein product is CASSPDKASNEQFF.